The 9 T cell receptor beta chains in this list originate from one sample, sequenced in a study of CDR3 diversity in severe acne. TCRdb reprocessed the PCR reads with MiXCR, giving one entry per CDR3 protein. The table has under 95,000 distinct CDR3 sequences, 48% seen once. The sequenced material came from blood. The receptors stem from a male donor in good health, serving as a control.

This clonotype was seen many times. The DNA for the CDR3 is TGCAGCGTCAAGATCACCTCACCCCTCCACTTT. Translated, it gives CSVKITSPLHF. The chain recombines TRBV29-1 with TRBJ1-6; D is unresolved. Germline CDR1 reads SQVTM; CDR2 reads ANQGSEA. V lost 6 bases and J lost 10, with 10 bases in between. This CDR3 is 11 amino acids long.

This clonotype has at least ten counts. The J gene is TRBJ2-3, the V gene TRBV9; D might be TRBD2 (6 bases). V was trimmed by 4 bases and J by 6 bases, leaving 21 bases between them. CDR3 length: 16 amino acids. CDR1 SGDLS and CDR2 YYNGEE come from the germline V gene. For the CDR3, the DNA is TGTGCCAGCAGCCCTGGGGGTAGCTCGAGCGGGGATACGCAGTATTTT. Protein sequence: CASSPGGSSSGDTQYF.

This chain joins TRBV5-6 and TRBJ1-3; tentative D call: TRBD1 (6 bases). V dropped 4 bases and J dropped 0 bases, with 14 bases sitting between them. CDR1 is SGHDT and CDR2 is YYEEEE in the germline V gene. This CDR3 has 16 amino acids. The CDR3 sequence: CASSGLDSISGNTIYF. The CDR3 nucleotides are TGTGCCAGCAGCGGATTGGACAGTATCTCTGGAAACACCATATATTTT.

J is TRBJ1-1 and V is TRBV5-6; D is ambiguous. The CDR3 length is 14 residues. Germline V gene data show CDR1 as SGHDT and CDR2 as YYEEEE. Trimming stripped 8 bases from V and 5 bases from J, with 19 bases between. The DNA of the CDR3 is TGTGCCAGTAGTGGGAGGATGCAGAGGACTGAAGCTTTCTTT. As protein: CASSGRMQRTEAFF.

CDR3 in amino acids: CASNTTSGGNSHEQYF. In DNA, the CDR3 is TGTGCCAGCAATACGACTAGCGGGGGGAATTCCCACGAGCAGTACTTC. The chain employs TRBV6-1 and TRBJ2-7; 13 bases agree with TRBD2. The CDR3 runs 16 residues. Germline CDR1 MNHNS, CDR2 SASEGT. With V trimmed by 7 bases and J by 5 bases, 11 bases remained unmatched.

This rearrangement joins TRBV7-9 to TRBJ2-7; D is possibly TRBD2 (5 bases). Germline CDR1 SEHNR, CDR2 FQNEAQ (reference sequence). This CDR3 region has 14 residues. The V end lost 5 bases, the J end lost 4 bases, and 15 bases lay between the germline ends. The CDR3 protein is CASSPEGLMYEQYF. The CDR3 DNA is TGTGCCAGCAGCCCCGAGGGCCTAATGTACGAGCAGTACTTC.

The chain joins TRBV19 to TRBJ2-6; TRBD1 might be the D (6 bases). The CDR3 contains 15 residues. V shed 3 bases and J shed 4 bases, with 10 bases lying between them. In germline, CDR1 is LNHDA, CDR2 SQIVND (reference sequence). DNA for the CDR3: TGTGCCAGTAGTATCCCCGGGACAGGGGCCAACGTCCTGACTTTC. Translated: CASSIPGTGANVLTF.

The J gene is TRBJ1-2, the V gene TRBV20-1, with D unresolved. The CDR3 has 14 residues. The germline CDR1 and CDR2 sequences are DFQATT and SNEGSKA (reference sequence). V lost 6 bases and J 4 bases, leaving 18 bases between the germline ends. The CDR3 protein is CSAPGNQTSYGYTF. The CDR3 DNA follows: TGCAGTGCACCCGGGAATCAAACTTCCTATGGCTACACCTTC.

A remark on this clonotype: A read error may be the cause here, since a much bigger clone is one base away. This sequence joins TRBV5-8 and TRBJ1-5; D remains ambiguous. Trimming took off 0 bases at V and 8 bases at J, with 12 bases between the two ends. The CDR3 extends over 14 amino acids. Germline V CDR1 and CDR2: SGHTS, YDEGEE. The CDR3 loop reads CASSLGGFEEPQHF. DNA of the CDR3: TGTGCCAGCAGCTTGGGAGGTTTTGAGGAGCCCCAGCATTTT.